This T cell receptor (beta chain) was recorded in a study of shared clonotypes between healthy human individuals. The overall study: CD8 memory received one plate per donor, CD8 naive two, CD4 memory three and CD4 naive three.

The repertoire was sequenced with immunoSEQ multiplex PCR; TCRdb's copy has only in-frame clones and lacks some. The table has roughly 2 million clones, under 97% seen once; the top ten hold around 0.13%. For this clone: The identical CDR3 is also encoded by other nucleotide sequences in the sample.

The material sequenced was naive CD4+ T cells sorted from blood. Subset indicated: CD45RA+ positively selected. The sequence was collected from a man between 18 and 29 years old in good health.

Here the CDR3 DNA reads TGTGCCAGCAGCCTAGGGACAGAGAACACTGAAGCTTTCTTT. Translation: CASSLGTENTEAFF. The chain recombines TRBV7-9 with TRBJ1-1, with 7 bases lining up with TRBD1. CDR3 length: 14 residues. Germline assignment: CDR1 SEHNR and CDR2 FQNEAQ (reference sequence). V trimming: 5 bases; J trimming: 1 base; junction bases outside the gene matches: 4.